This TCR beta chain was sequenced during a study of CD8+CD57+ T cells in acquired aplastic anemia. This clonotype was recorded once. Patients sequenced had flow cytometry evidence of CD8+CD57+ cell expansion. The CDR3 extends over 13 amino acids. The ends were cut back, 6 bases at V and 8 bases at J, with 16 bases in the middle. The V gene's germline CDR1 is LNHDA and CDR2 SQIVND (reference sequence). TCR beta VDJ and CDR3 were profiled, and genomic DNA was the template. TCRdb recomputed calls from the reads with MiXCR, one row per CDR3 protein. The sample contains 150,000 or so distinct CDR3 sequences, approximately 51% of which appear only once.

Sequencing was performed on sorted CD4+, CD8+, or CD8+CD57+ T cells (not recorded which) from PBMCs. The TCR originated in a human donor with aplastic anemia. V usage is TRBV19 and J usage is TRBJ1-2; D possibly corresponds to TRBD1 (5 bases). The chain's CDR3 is CASSGDWKGGYTF. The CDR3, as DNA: TGTGCCAGTAGCGGGGACTGGAAGGGCGGCTACACCTTC.